The 32 T cell receptor beta chains below all came from one sample that was sequenced in a study of blood T cell repertoires in COVID-19. Profiled with immunoSEQ multiplex PCR; TCRdb holds only in-frame clones, not every one. The sample yields more than 200,000 clones, about four fifths seen once. The sample was peripheral blood. The receptors derive from a woman aged 40 to 50 with active or convalescent COVID-19.

This sequence joins TRBV11-2 and TRBJ2-7; 8 bases match TRBD1. The CDR3 is 13 amino acids. CDR1 is SGHAT and CDR2 is FQNNGV in the germline V gene. Trimming at V came to 6 bases and at J to 2 bases, leaving 3 bases not matched to a gene. For the CDR3, the DNA is TGTGCCAGCAGAGGGACAGGACCCTACGAGCAGTACTTC. Protein product: CASRGTGPYEQYF.

CDR3 region: CASSRTYNQETQYF. Written as DNA, the CDR3 is TGTGCCAGCAGCCGCACTTATAACCAAGAGACCCAGTACTTC. The chain employs TRBV2 and TRBJ2-5; unclear D gene. The V gene's germline CDR1 is SNHLY and CDR2 FYNNEI. This CDR3 spans 14 amino acids. The V and J ends lost 6 bases and 0 bases respectively, with 11 bases between them.

V gene TRBV10-2 combines with J gene TRBJ2-3; TRBD2 is a possible D gene (5 bases). Trimming left V 5 bases short and J 0 bases short, with 12 bases between. CDR3 size: 15 residues. Germline CDR1 reads WSHSY; CDR2 reads SAAADI. This chain's CDR3 is CASSSVAQSTDTQYF. CDR3 DNA: TGCGCCAGCAGTTCCGTAGCGCAAAGCACAGATACGCAGTATTTT.

CDR3: CASSLGSQREQPQHF. For the CDR3, the DNA is TGTGCCAGCAGTTTGGGCAGCCAGCGGGAGCAGCCCCAGCATTTT. V is TRBV28 and J is TRBJ1-5; D is unresolved. Trimming shortened V by 3 bases and J by 7 bases, and 16 bases separated the two germline ends. The CDR3 spans 15 residues. CDR1 and CDR2 from the germline V gene are MDHEN and SYDVKM.

Only one count was recorded for this clone. The chain carries TRBV5-5 and TRBJ2-1, with TRBD1 as a possible D gene (7 bases). This CDR3 has 15 amino acids. Between the trimmed V and J ends, which lost 4 bases and 0 bases, there was a span of 11 bases. In germline, CDR1 is SGHKS, CDR2 YYEKEE (reference sequence). CDR3 in amino acids: CASSPGGSSYNEQFF. CDR3 nucleotides: TGTGCCAGCAGCCCAGGGGGGAGCTCCTACAATGAGCAGTTCTTC.

The chain is built from TRBV7-2 and TRBJ2-7; 10 bases line up with TRBD1. After removal of 5 bases from V and 7 bases from J, the junction contained 20 bases not matched to a gene. Germline CDR1 is SGHTA and CDR2 is FQGNSA. This CDR3 is built from 18 residues. The CDR3 region is CASSVRDRGMTVPREQYF. In DNA, the CDR3 is TGTGCCAGCAGCGTCCGGGACAGGGGTATGACGGTGCCTAGGGAGCAGTACTTC.

V usage is TRBV6-1 and J usage is TRBJ1-2; D is possibly TRBD1 (6 bases). The CDR3 runs to 14 residues. Trimming pared 6 bases from V and 3 bases from J, leaving 14 bases between. Germline CDR1 is MNHNS and CDR2 is SASEGT. The CDR3 DNA follows: TGTGCCAGCAGGGACCCGGACAGCTACTATGGCTACACCTTC. Translation gives CASRDPDSYYGYTF.

The chain recombines TRBV4-2 with TRBJ2-7; 8 nucleotides agree with TRBD1. This CDR3 has 16 residues. CDR1 and CDR2 (germline): LGHNA, YNFKEQ. V was clipped by 4 bases and J by 1 base; unmatched bases: 9. The CDR3 protein is CASSRPRGQVSYEQYF. As DNA, the CDR3 is TGTGCCAGCAGCCGCCCTCGGGGACAGGTGTCCTACGAGCAGTACTTC.

The chain links TRBV11-2 to TRBJ2-1; 9 nucleotides align to TRBD1. The CDR3 consists of 15 residues. The germline V gene has CDR1 SGHAT and CDR2 FQNNGV. V shed 6 bases, J shed 10 bases, and the junction held 13 bases outside the gene matches. CDR3 sequence reads: CASSEPGQGFLEQFF. DNA for the CDR3: TGTGCCAGCAGTGAGCCGGGACAGGGTTTTTTGGAGCAGTTCTTC.

At least ten counts were recorded for this clone. The rearrangement uses TRBV5-7 and TRBJ1-1; D is possibly TRBD1 (6 bases). TRBV5-7 is placed among ORFs of uncertain function. V lost 5 bases and J 3 bases, leaving 17 bases between the germline ends. The CDR3 loop spans 15 amino acids. CDR3 amino acids: CASRTDRSADTEAFF. DNA for the CDR3: TGTGCCAGCAGAACAGACAGGTCTGCGGACACTGAAGCTTTCTTT.

CDR3 nucleotides: TGTGCCGGGGACGTTGTAGTGAACACTGAAGCTTTCTTT. This sequence encodes CAGDVVVNTEAFF. The chain employs TRBV30 and TRBJ1-1, with TRBD1 as a possible D gene (5 bases). Germline V gene sequence: CDR1 GTSNPN, CDR2 SVGIG (reference sequence). The germline V and J ends were trimmed by 8 bases and 0 bases, with 13 bases remaining between them. CDR3 length equals 13 residues.

The chain carries TRBV24-1 and TRBJ2-1; 7 bases match TRBD1. Losses at the gene ends were 0 bases for V and 7 bases for J; bases not matched to a gene: 2. Germline-derived CDR1 and CDR2 are KGHDR and SFDVKD. This CDR3 has 14 amino acids. As DNA, the CDR3 is TGTGCCACCAGTGATTTGGGGACAGCTAATGAGCAGTTCTTC. Residues: CATSDLGTANEQFF.

This clone was counted at least ten times. The J gene is TRBJ1-3, the V gene TRBV3-1 (or the pseudogene TRBV3-2); D gene uncertain. Germline loops: CDR1 LGHDT, CDR2 YNNKEL (reference sequence). CDR3 size: 17 residues. V dropped 0 bases and J dropped 2 bases, with 14 bases sitting between them. In DNA form, the CDR3 reads TGTGCCAGCAGCCAAGAAATGCGGGGTTTGGCTGGAAACACCATATATTTT. Translation: CASSQEMRGLAGNTIYF.

The chain uses TRBV18 and TRBJ1-6, with TRBD1 matching over 10 bases. Per the germline V gene, CDR1 is KGHSH and CDR2 is LQKENI. The CDR3 has 18 residues. Trimming took 2 bases from V and 5 from J; bases not matched to a gene: 9. Written as DNA, the CDR3 is TGTGCCAGCTCACCATATACGGACAGGGGGTTCCATAATTCACCCCTCCACTTT. The encoded protein is CASSPYTDRGFHNSPLHF.

V and J are TRBV10-3 and TRBJ2-2; 12 bases map to TRBD1. The germline V gene encodes CDR1 ENHRY and CDR2 SYGVKD. The ends lost 6 bases at V and 2 bases at J; junction bases unmatched: 4. The CDR3 is 16 residues long. The chain's CDR3 is CAIRGTGGGNTGELFF. The CDR3 nucleotides are TGTGCCATCAGGGGGACAGGGGGCGGAAACACCGGGGAGCTGTTTTTT.

The chain recombines TRBV6-1 with TRBJ1-6; a possible D gene is TRBD1 (6 bases). Trimming stripped 4 bases from V and 8 bases from J, with 21 bases between. The germline CDR1 and CDR2 sequences are MNHNS and SASEGT. This CDR3 spans 17 amino acids. The CDR3 sequence: CASSASRNQGSDSPLHF. CDR3 coding DNA: TGTGCCAGCAGTGCATCCCGGAATCAGGGGTCCGATTCACCCCTCCACTTT.

The J gene is TRBJ2-1, the V gene TRBV5-6, with 14 bases matching TRBD2. Germline loops: CDR1 SGHDT, CDR2 YYEEEE. The CDR3 length is 16 residues. V lost 2 bases, J lost 4 bases, and 2 bases stayed unmatched. The CDR3 loop is CASSFRTSGRYNEQFF. The CDR3 nucleotides are TGTGCCAGCAGCTTTAGGACTAGCGGGAGGTACAATGAGCAGTTCTTC.

The chain uses TRBV6-6 and TRBJ1-2; 9 nucleotides agree with TRBD1. This CDR3 region has 14 residues. CDR1 is MNHNY, CDR2 SVGAGI, per germline (reference sequence). V lost 6 bases and J lost 5; bases outside the gene matches: 7. The CDR3 sequence: CASSQDRGGYGYTF. In DNA form, the CDR3 reads TGTGCCAGCAGCCAGGACAGGGGAGGTTATGGCTACACCTTC.

This chain connects TRBV7-2 to TRBJ1-5; 10 positions agree with TRBD1. This CDR3 region has 15 residues. Germline CDR1 reads SGHTA; CDR2 reads FQGNSA. V was clipped by 2 bases and J by 5 bases; unmatched bases: 3. The CDR3 DNA sequence: TGTGCCAGCAGCTTATACGGGACAGGGGATCAGCCCCAGCATTTT. It codes for CASSLYGTGDQPQHF.

The rearrangement links TRBV30 to TRBJ1-3; D might be TRBD1 (6 bases). CDR3 length equals 15 residues. The ends were cut back, 4 bases at V and 0 bases at J, with 13 bases in the middle. CDR1 and CDR2 (germline): GTSNPN, SVGIG (reference sequence). The CDR3: CAWITGQYSGNTIYF. Written as DNA, the CDR3 is TGTGCCTGGATTACCGGACAGTACTCTGGAAACACCATATATTTT.

The chain links TRBV6-1 to TRBJ1-1, with no clear D. Trimming cost V 0 bases and J 2 bases, with 10 bases left between them. Germline V gives CDR1 MNHNS, CDR2 SASEGT. CDR3 size: 15 residues. For the CDR3, the DNA is TGTGCCAGCAGTGAAGCGCGTGGGAGCAACACTGAAGCTTTCTTT. This codes for CASSEARGSNTEAFF.

The count of this clone is one. The chain carries TRBV4-1 and TRBJ2-1; TRBD2 is a possible D gene (5 bases). The V and J ends lost 0 bases and 4 bases respectively, with 13 bases between them. The CDR3 length is 16 residues. Germline CDR1 reads MGHRA; CDR2 reads YSYEKL. Here the CDR3 DNA reads TGCGCCAGCAGCCAAGATAGGATACCGGGGTACAATGAGCAGTTCTTC. It is translated as CASSQDRIPGYNEQFF.

The gene calls are TRBV30 and TRBJ2-5; TRBD1 aligns across 10 bases. With 4 bases clipped from V and 3 bases from J, the junction kept 2 bases outside the gene matches. The CDR3 extends over 13 amino acids. Germline V lookup: CDR1 GTSNPN, CDR2 SVGIG (reference sequence). CDR3 coding DNA: TGTGCCTGGATAGGGACAGGGGAAGAGACCCAGTACTTC. The encoded protein is CAWIGTGEETQYF.

Here the CDR3 reads CASSFGSGYEQFF. The CDR3, as DNA: TGTGCCAGCAGTTTTGGCAGCGGCTATGAGCAGTTCTTC. The chain is built from TRBV12-3 or TRBV12-4 and TRBJ2-1; maybe TRBD2 (5 bases). The CDR3 spans 13 residues. V lost 3 bases, J lost 8 bases, and 11 bases lay in between.

The CDR3 is CASSSPRDSTPEQYF. CDR3 DNA sequence: TGTGCCAGCAGCTCGCCCCGGGATAGTACCCCCGAGCAGTACTTC. V is TRBV3-1 (or the pseudogene TRBV3-2) and J is TRBJ2-7, with D possibly TRBD2 on 5 matching bases. The V end lost 5 bases, the J end lost 6 bases, and 20 bases lay between the germline ends. The germline V gene encodes CDR1 LGHDT and CDR2 YNNKEL (reference sequence). The CDR3 is 15 residues long.

This chain uses TRBV5-8 with TRBJ1-1; D gene ambiguous. CDR1 is SGHTS and CDR2 is YDEGEE in the germline V gene. The CDR3 contains 15 residues. V lost 0 bases and J lost 5, with 14 bases in between. CDR3 protein: CASSLGRVGKTEAFF. Written as DNA, the CDR3 is TGTGCCAGCAGCTTGGGGCGGGTGGGTAAGACTGAAGCTTTCTTT.

V usage is TRBV7-9 and J usage is TRBJ2-2; D is perhaps TRBD2 (6 bases). V was cut by 4 bases and J by 1 base, with 13 bases left in between. Germline V gene lookup returns CDR1 SEHNR and CDR2 FQNEAQ (reference sequence). The CDR3 spans 16 residues. The chain's CDR3 is CASSSRDSGNTGELFF. CDR3 nucleotide sequence: TGTGCCAGCAGCTCCCGGGATAGCGGGAACACCGGGGAGCTGTTTTTT.

This chain uses TRBV5-1 with TRBJ1-5, with 8 bases lining up with TRBD1. V gave up 4 bases and J gave up 0 bases; unmatched junction bases: 3. CDR1 is SGHRS and CDR2 is YFSETQ in the germline V gene. The CDR3 totals 15 residues. CDR3 nucleotides: TGCGCCAGCAGCCTGGGACAGGATAGCAATCAGCCCCAGCATTTT. Protein product: CASSLGQDSNQPQHF.

This clone was seen only once. The gene calls are TRBV4-1 and TRBJ2-4; TRBD1 agrees at 9 bases. J lost 8 bases, V lost 1 base, and 0 bases had no gene match. The CDR3 extends over 13 amino acids. Germline V gene sequence: CDR1 MGHRA, CDR2 YSYEKL. CDR3 protein: CASSQGTGDIQYF. Written as DNA, the CDR3 is TGCGCCAGCAGCCAAGGGACAGGGGACATTCAGTACTTC.

The chain combines TRBV28 with TRBJ2-7; 10 nucleotides line up with TRBD1. V shed 6 bases and J 2 bases; nucleotides not matched to a gene: 4. The germline V gene encodes CDR1 MDHEN and CDR2 SYDVKM. The CDR3 runs 14 residues. The DNA of the CDR3 is TGTGCCAGCAGAAAGACAGGGGGCCCCTACGAGCAGTACTTC. Its protein is CASRKTGGPYEQYF. The entire variable domain, with the rest obtained from reference TRBV28 and TRBJ2-7, is as follows: DVKVTQSSRYLVKRTGEKVFLECVQDMDHENMFWYRQDPGLGLRLIYFSYDVKMKEKGDIPEGYSVSREKKERFSLILESASTNQTSMYLCASRKTGGPYEQYFGPGTRLTVT.

The chain is built from TRBV6-5 and TRBJ2-1, with 9 positions matching TRBD2. J lost 7 bases, V lost 7 bases, and 11 bases had no gene match. Germline CDR1 MNHEY, CDR2 SVGAGI. The CDR3 spans 15 residues. CDR3: CASTPPAGGRNEQFF. The CDR3 region has the DNA TGTGCCAGCACCCCCCCGGCGGGGGGGCGGAATGAGCAGTTCTTC.

This sequence joins TRBV24-1 and TRBJ2-1, with TRBD1 matching 8 bases. Germline CDR1 KGHDR, CDR2 SFDVKD. This CDR3 has 16 residues. J gave up 10 bases and V 2 bases, and 12 bases lay outside the gene matches. The CDR3 reads CATSDSGTGSPREQFF. The CDR3 bases are TGTGCCACCAGTGATTCCGGGACAGGTTCTCCTCGGGAGCAGTTCTTC.